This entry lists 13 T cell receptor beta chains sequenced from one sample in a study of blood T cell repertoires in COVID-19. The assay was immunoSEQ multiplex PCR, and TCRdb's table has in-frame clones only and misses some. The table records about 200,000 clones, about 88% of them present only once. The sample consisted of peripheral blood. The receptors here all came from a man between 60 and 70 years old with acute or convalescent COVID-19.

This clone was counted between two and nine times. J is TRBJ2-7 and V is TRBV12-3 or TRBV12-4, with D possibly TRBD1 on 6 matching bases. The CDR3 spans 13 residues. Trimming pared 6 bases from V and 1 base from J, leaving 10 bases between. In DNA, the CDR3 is TGTGCCAGCAGGCTAGGGGGATCCTACGAGCAGTACTTC. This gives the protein CASRLGGSYEQYF.

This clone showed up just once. The CDR3 is CAIRSDGYTEAFF. The CDR3 region has the DNA TGTGCCATCAGGAGCGACGGATACACTGAAGCTTTCTTT. The V call is TRBV10-3, the J call TRBJ1-1; D unresolved. V gave up 6 bases and J gave up 3 bases, with 11 bases separating them. Germline V CDR1 and CDR2: ENHRY, SYGVKD. There are 13 residues in the CDR3.

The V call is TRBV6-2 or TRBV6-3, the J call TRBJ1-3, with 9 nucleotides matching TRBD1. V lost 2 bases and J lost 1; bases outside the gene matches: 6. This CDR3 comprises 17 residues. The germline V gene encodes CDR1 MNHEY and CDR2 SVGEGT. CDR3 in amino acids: CASSYRYRGLSGNTIYF. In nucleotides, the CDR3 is TGTGCCAGCAGTTACCGGTACAGGGGGCTTTCTGGAAACACCATATATTTT.

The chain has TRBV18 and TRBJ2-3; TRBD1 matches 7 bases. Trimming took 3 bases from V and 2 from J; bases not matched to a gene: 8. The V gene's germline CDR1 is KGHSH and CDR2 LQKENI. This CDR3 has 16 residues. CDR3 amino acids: CASSPLQGPTTDTQYF. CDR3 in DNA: TGTGCCAGCTCACCGTTACAGGGGCCAACCACAGATACGCAGTATTTT.

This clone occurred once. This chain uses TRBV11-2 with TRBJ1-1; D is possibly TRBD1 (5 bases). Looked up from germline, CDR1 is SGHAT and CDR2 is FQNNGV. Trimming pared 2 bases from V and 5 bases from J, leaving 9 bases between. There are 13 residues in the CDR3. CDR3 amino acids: CASSLMGGTEAFF. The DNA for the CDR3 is TGTGCCAGCAGCTTAATGGGGGGGACTGAAGCTTTCTTT.

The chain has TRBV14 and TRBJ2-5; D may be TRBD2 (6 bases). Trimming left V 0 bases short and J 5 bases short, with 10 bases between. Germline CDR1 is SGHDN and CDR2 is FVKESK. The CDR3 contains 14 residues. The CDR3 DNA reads TGTGCCAGCAGCCAAGATGCGGGGCAGGAGACCCAGTACTTC. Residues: CASSQDAGQETQYF.

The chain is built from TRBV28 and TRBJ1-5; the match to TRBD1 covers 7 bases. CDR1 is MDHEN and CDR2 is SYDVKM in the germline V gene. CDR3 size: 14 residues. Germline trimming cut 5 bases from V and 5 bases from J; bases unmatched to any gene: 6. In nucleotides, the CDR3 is TGTGCCAGCAGTCTGTATCAGGGGGATCAGCCCCAGCATTTT. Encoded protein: CASSLYQGDQPQHF.

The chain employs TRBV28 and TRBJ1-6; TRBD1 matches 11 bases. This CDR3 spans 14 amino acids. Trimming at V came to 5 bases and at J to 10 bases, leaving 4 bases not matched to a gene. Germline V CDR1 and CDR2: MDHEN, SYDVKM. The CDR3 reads CASSLGTGGSPLHF. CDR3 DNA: TGTGCCAGCAGTCTGGGGACAGGGGGATCACCCCTCCACTTT.

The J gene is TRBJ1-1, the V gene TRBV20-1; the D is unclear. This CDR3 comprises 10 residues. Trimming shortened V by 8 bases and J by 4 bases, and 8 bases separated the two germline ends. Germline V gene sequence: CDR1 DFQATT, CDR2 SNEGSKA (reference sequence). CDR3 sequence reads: CSPRSTEAFF. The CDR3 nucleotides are TGCAGTCCCAGAAGCACTGAAGCTTTCTTT.

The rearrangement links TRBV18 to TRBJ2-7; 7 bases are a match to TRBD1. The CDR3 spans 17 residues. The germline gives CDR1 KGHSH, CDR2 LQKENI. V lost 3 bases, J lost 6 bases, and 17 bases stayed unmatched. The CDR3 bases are TGTGCCAGCTCACCGGGAAGGGTTGGGGGACAGAGAAGCGAGCAGTACTTC. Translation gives CASSPGRVGGQRSEQYF.

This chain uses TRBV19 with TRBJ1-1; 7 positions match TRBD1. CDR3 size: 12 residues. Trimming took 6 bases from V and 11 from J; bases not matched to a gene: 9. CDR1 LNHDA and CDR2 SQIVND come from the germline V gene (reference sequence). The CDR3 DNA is TGTGCCAGTAGCCGACGCGACAGGGATGCTTTCTTT. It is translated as CASSRRDRDAFF.

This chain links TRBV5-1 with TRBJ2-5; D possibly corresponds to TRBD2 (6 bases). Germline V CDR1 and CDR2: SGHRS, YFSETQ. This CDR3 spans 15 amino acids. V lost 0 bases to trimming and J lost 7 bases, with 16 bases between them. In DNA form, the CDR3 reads TGCGCCAGCAGCTTGGAGGGACTCGGCTCAGGGACCCAGTACTTC. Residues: CASSLEGLGSGTQYF.

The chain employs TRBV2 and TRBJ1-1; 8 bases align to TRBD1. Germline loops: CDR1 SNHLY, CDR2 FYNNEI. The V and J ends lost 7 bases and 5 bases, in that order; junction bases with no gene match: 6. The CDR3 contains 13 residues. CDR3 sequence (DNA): TGTGCCAGCACCGGACAGGGCGCAACTGAAGCTTTCTTT. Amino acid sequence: CASTGQGATEAFF.